The 32 T cell receptor beta chains given below trace back to one sample, sequenced in a study of regulatory and conventional T cells in RAG deficiency. The repertoire was sequenced with immunoSEQ multiplex PCR; TCRdb's copy has only in-frame clones and lacks some. This sample carries thousands of clones, about 94% of them seen once, and the ten largest clones take approximately 1.5%. Regulatory T cells were sorted from blood as CD4+ CD25-high CD127-low cells. The same data also went into a second study, on regulatory T cells. This second report adds: Primers: 52 TRBV forward and 13 TRBJ reverse.

Sequencing input: CD127- CD25+ CD4+ Tregs sorted from blood. The receptors originated from a human donor in good health.

The chain couples TRBV2 to TRBJ1-2; D is unclear. The CDR3 contains 13 residues. The germline V gene encodes CDR1 SNHLY and CDR2 FYNNEI. Trimming left V 4 bases short and J 0 bases short, with 6 bases between. The CDR3 reads CASSVLANYGYTF. In DNA, the CDR3 is TGTGCCAGCAGTGTTTTAGCTAACTATGGCTACACCTTC.

V is TRBV7-2 and J is TRBJ1-1, with 9 nucleotides matching TRBD1. Germline trimming cut 8 bases from V and 1 base from J; bases unmatched to any gene: 5. This CDR3 has 14 residues. The germline CDR1 and CDR2 sequences are SGHTA and FQGNSA. In DNA, the CDR3 is TGTGCCAGCCGATTGGGACAGGGGAACACTGAAGCTTTCTTT. Translated, it gives CASRLGQGNTEAFF.

The chain uses TRBV5-1 and TRBJ1-5, with 9 positions matching TRBD1. There are 17 residues in the CDR3. V lost 4 bases and J lost 1; bases outside the gene matches: 9. Germline assignment: CDR1 SGHRS and CDR2 YFSETQ. The DNA for the CDR3 is TGCGCCAGCAGCAGTAGACAGGGGGGGATCAGCAATCAGCCCCAGCATTTT. This sequence encodes CASSSRQGGISNQPQHF.

The CDR3 DNA reads as TGTGCCAGCAGCTTCCAGGGGTTTAACACTGAAGCTTTCTTT. Its translation is CASSFQGFNTEAFF. The rearrangement joins TRBV7-2 to TRBJ1-1; TRBD1 might be the D (6 bases). The germline V and J ends were trimmed by 3 bases and 2 bases, with 10 bases remaining between them. The CDR3 covers 14 residues. Germline V CDR1 and CDR2: SGHTA, FQGNSA.

The chain has TRBV6-1 and TRBJ2-7; D unclear. The CDR3 extends over 11 amino acids. V lost 4 bases, J lost 7 bases, and 8 bases lay in between. Germline V CDR1 and CDR2: MNHNS, SASEGT. The CDR3 loop reads CASSVAGEQYF. Here the CDR3 DNA reads TGTGCCAGCAGTGTCGCCGGGGAGCAGTACTTC.

This clone has just one count. The rearrangement links TRBV5-1 to TRBJ1-1; 8 bases match TRBD1. The CDR3 runs to 14 residues. The germline V gene encodes CDR1 SGHRS and CDR2 YFSETQ. The V gene end was trimmed by 0 bases and the J gene end by 7 bases; junction bases not matched to a gene: 5. This chain's CDR3 is CASSLGGQGFEAFF. CDR3 DNA sequence: TGCGCCAGCAGCTTGGGCGGACAGGGCTTTGAAGCTTTCTTT.

This sequence joins TRBV5-1 and TRBJ1-4; TRBD1 is a possible D gene (6 bases). The CDR3 is made up of 18 amino acids. CDR1 is SGHRS, CDR2 YFSETQ, per germline. Trimming removed 3 bases at V and 0 bases at J, with 18 bases between. CDR3: CASSSSITGLATNEKLFF. CDR3 DNA: TGCGCCAGCAGCTCCTCAATCACAGGGCTGGCAACTAATGAAAAACTGTTTTTT.

This chain joins TRBV10-1 and TRBJ2-3, with D perhaps TRBD1 (7 bases). Germline CDR1 is WNHNN and CDR2 is SYGVQD (reference sequence). This CDR3 is built from 14 residues. V dropped 5 bases and J dropped 0 bases, with 9 bases sitting between them. In nucleotides, the CDR3 is TGCGCCAGCAGTCAGGGGGGAAGCACAGATACGCAGTATTTT. Translation: CASSQGGSTDTQYF.

V usage is TRBV27 and J usage is TRBJ2-1, with D perhaps matching TRBD2 (6 bases). The CDR3 sequence is 14 residues long. CDR1 is MNHEY, CDR2 SMNVEV, per germline (reference sequence). Trimming shortened V by 6 bases and J by 0 bases, and 9 bases separated the two germline ends. CDR3 protein: CASSPAGSYNEQFF. CDR3 sequence (DNA): TGTGCCAGCAGCCCAGCGGGCTCCTACAATGAGCAGTTCTTC.

This chain uses TRBV5-1 with TRBJ1-6; D gene uncertain. The CDR3 loop spans 15 amino acids. Germline V gene lookup returns CDR1 SGHRS and CDR2 YFSETQ. Trimming removed 0 bases from V and 0 bases from J, with 4 bases in between. The chain's CDR3 is CASSLGSSYNSPLHF. The CDR3 region has the DNA TGCGCCAGCAGCTTGGGCAGCTCCTATAATTCACCCCTCCACTTT.

The CDR3 nucleotides read TGTGCCAGCAGCTTATATCTCTTCGCGGGCCTCATGAACACTGAAGCTTTCTTT. Encoded protein: CASSLYLFAGLMNTEAFF. The rearrangement joins TRBV7-2 to TRBJ1-1; D not resolved. CDR1 is SGHTA and CDR2 is FQGNSA in the germline V gene. This CDR3 is 18 amino acids long. The V gene lost 2 bases and the J gene lost 0 bases, with 19 bases spanning the gap.

The rearrangement links TRBV5-5 to TRBJ1-1, with a tentative D call TRBD1 (6 bases). This CDR3 spans 15 amino acids. Germline values: CDR1 SGHKS, CDR2 YYEKEE (reference sequence). Trimming removed 1 base at V and 1 base at J, with 11 bases between. The CDR3 loop is CASSLQGRGNTEAFF. The CDR3 nucleotides read TGTGCCAGCAGCTTGCAGGGGAGGGGGAACACTGAAGCTTTCTTT.

As concerns this clone: One end of the junction does not line up with germline, which may come from a read error. The rearrangement joins TRBV7-9 to TRBJ1-1; D possibly corresponds to TRBD1 (6 bases). Germline CDR1 is SEHNR and CDR2 is FQNEAQ (reference sequence). The CDR3 loop spans 16 amino acids. CDR3 sequence: CASSLRTSNGDTEASF. DNA for the CDR3: TGTGCCAGCAGCTTAAGGACCTCAAATGGGGACACTGAAGCTTCCTTT.

V is TRBV10-3 and J is TRBJ2-3, with 9 bases matching TRBD1. V shed 4 bases, J shed 4 bases, and the junction held 18 bases outside the gene matches. There are 19 residues in the CDR3. The germline CDR1 and CDR2 sequences are ENHRY and SYGVKD. The CDR3 DNA follows: TGTGCCATCAGTGCCCACCCTGGGGGGGACAGGGAAGCCTCAGATACGCAGTATTTT. Translation gives CAISAHPGGDREASDTQYF.

CDR3 amino acids: CASSELAGGREQYF. CDR3 nucleotides: TGTGCCAGCTCAGAACTAGCGGGAGGGCGCGAGCAGTACTTC. The chain links TRBV18 to TRBJ2-7; TRBD2 aligns across 13 bases. The CDR3 extends over 14 amino acids. CDR1 is KGHSH and CDR2 is LQKENI in the germline V gene. The V and J ends lost 5 bases and 6 bases, in that order; junction bases with no gene match: 4.

The V gene is TRBV14, the J gene TRBJ2-7, with D unresolved. Trimming left V 2 bases short and J 12 bases short, with 20 bases between. This CDR3 is built from 14 residues. The V gene's germline CDR1 is SGHDN and CDR2 FVKESK. The CDR3 DNA follows: TGTGCCAGCAGCCAATACGACAATATACCGCCTGGGTACTTC. As protein: CASSQYDNIPPGYF.

V is TRBV4-1 and J is TRBJ1-5; D not certain. The CDR3 runs 14 residues. Germline CDR1 is MGHRA and CDR2 is YSYEKL. V shed 0 bases and J shed 7 bases, with 10 bases lying between them. The CDR3 coding sequence is TGCGCCAGCAGCCAAGATCTATCGTGGCAGCCCCAGCATTTT. It specifies CASSQDLSWQPQHF.

The chain uses TRBV5-1 and TRBJ1-5, with no clear D. The CDR3 totals 13 residues. The V gene lost 0 bases and the J gene lost 4 bases, with 5 bases spanning the gap. The V gene's germline CDR1 is SGHRS and CDR2 YFSETQ. CDR3 nucleotide sequence: TGCGCCAGCAGCTTGGACAGTAATCAGCCCCAGCATTTT. Protein sequence: CASSLDSNQPQHF.

The chain is built from TRBV5-1 and TRBJ2-3, with TRBD2 matching 8 bases. The trim removed 0 bases at V and 0 bases at J, leaving 9 bases unmatched. The CDR3 runs 18 residues. The germline V gene encodes CDR1 SGHRS and CDR2 YFSETQ. CDR3 DNA sequence: TGCGCCAGCAGCTTGGGCCCGGGGGGGTACACTAGCACAGATACGCAGTATTTT. It translates to CASSLGPGGYTSTDTQYF.

The chain recombines TRBV4-2 with TRBJ2-1; D is possibly TRBD2 (6 bases). The V gene's germline CDR1 is LGHNA and CDR2 YNFKEQ. The germline V and J ends were trimmed by 2 bases and 5 bases, with 10 bases remaining between them. There are 14 residues in the CDR3. The CDR3 nucleotides are TGTGCCAGCAGCCAAACGACTAGGAACAATGAGCAGTTCTTC. Amino acid sequence: CASSQTTRNNEQFF.

The rearrangement links TRBV5-5 to TRBJ2-5; D might be TRBD1 (5 bases). The DNA end favors TRBJ2-7, so the J call may be wrong. This CDR3 is built from 16 residues. From germline, CDR1 is SGHKS and CDR2 YYEKEE (reference sequence). The CDR3 sequence: CASSFQGNSPSYEQYF. In DNA, the CDR3 is TGTGCCAGCAGCTTTCAGGGAAACTCTCCCTCCTACGAGCAGTACTTC.

The chain is built from TRBV7-2 and TRBJ2-4, with TRBD1 matching over 7 bases. The germline CDR1 and CDR2 sequences are SGHTA and FQGNSA. The CDR3 is 15 amino acids. With 5 bases clipped from V and 5 bases from J, the junction kept 9 bases outside the gene matches. The CDR3 protein is CASSDRGGQQNIQYF. CDR3 DNA: TGTGCCAGCAGCGACCGAGGGGGCCAACAAAACATTCAGTACTTC.

The chain links TRBV2 to TRBJ1-6; possibly TRBD1 for D (5 bases). CDR3 size: 16 residues. V shed 5 bases and J shed 0 bases, with 11 bases lying between them. The germline V gene encodes CDR1 SNHLY and CDR2 FYNNEI. This chain's CDR3 is CASSSWGSSYNSPLHF. CDR3 DNA: TGTGCCAGCAGTTCCTGGGGCAGCTCCTATAATTCACCCCTCCACTTT.

The rearrangement links TRBV10-3 to TRBJ1-1, with TRBD1 matching over 7 bases. This CDR3 is 12 amino acids long. Trimming at V came to 11 bases and at J to 5 bases, leaving 8 bases not matched to a gene. CDR1 is ENHRY and CDR2 is SYGVKD in the germline V gene. The CDR3 reads CASQGDLTEAFF. CDR3 coding DNA: TGTGCCTCGCAGGGGGATTTAACTGAAGCTTTCTTT.

This chain uses TRBV19 with TRBJ1-1; D is possibly TRBD1 (6 bases). This CDR3 is built from 14 residues. Trimming took 4 bases from V and 1 from J, leaving 10 bases between them. In germline, CDR1 is LNHDA, CDR2 SQIVND (reference sequence). DNA of the CDR3: TGTGCCAGTAGTACGACAGGAAGGAACACTGAAGCTTTCTTT. Protein: CASSTTGRNTEAFF.

The V call is TRBV6-1, the J call TRBJ2-7; 11 nucleotides agree with TRBD1. The CDR3 covers 16 residues. Germline CDR1 reads MNHNS; CDR2 reads SASEGT. Trimming took 3 bases from V and 2 from J; bases not matched to a gene: 6. Here the CDR3 DNA reads TGTGCCAGCAGTGACCTCCGGGACAGGGGGACCTACGAGCAGTACTTC. Residues: CASSDLRDRGTYEQYF.

This rearrangement joins TRBV30 to TRBJ1-2, with D hard to call. Germline CDR1 and CDR2: GTSNPN and SVGIG (reference sequence). The CDR3 loop spans 14 amino acids. V lost 3 bases to trimming and J lost 5 bases, with 16 bases between them. The DNA of the CDR3 is TGTGCCTGGAGGACCCGCTCTGGGAGGTATGGCTACACCTTC. Protein sequence: CAWRTRSGRYGYTF.

The V call is TRBV7-8, the J call TRBJ2-7; 8 nucleotides agree with TRBD2. The V gene end was trimmed by 5 bases and the J gene end by 3 bases; junction bases not matched to a gene: 6. Germline CDR1 reads SGHVS; CDR2 reads FQNEAQ. The CDR3 totals 14 residues. The CDR3 DNA follows: TGTGCCAGCAGCCAAGGACTAGCTAGCTACGAGCAGTACTTC. Its translation: CASSQGLASYEQYF.

V is TRBV5-1 and J is TRBJ2-1; tentatively, D is TRBD1 (6 bases). V lost 4 bases, J lost 10 bases, and 15 bases lay in between. Germline CDR1 SGHRS, CDR2 YFSETQ. The CDR3 totals 13 residues. In nucleotides, the CDR3 is TGCGCCAGCAGCGGGGGACACTTTCGGGAGCAGTTCTTC. This codes for CASSGGHFREQFF.

The genes are TRBV7-9 and TRBJ2-5; 7 positions agree with TRBD2. The CDR3 contains 14 residues. CDR1 is SEHNR and CDR2 is FQNEAQ in the germline V gene (reference sequence). V lost 5 bases and J lost 4; bases outside the gene matches: 7. The chain's CDR3 is CASSPLAIPETQYF. DNA of the CDR3: TGTGCCAGCAGCCCACTAGCGATCCCAGAGACCCAGTACTTC.

This chain connects TRBV18 to TRBJ1-2; no reliable D call. This CDR3 is built from 12 residues. The germline gives CDR1 KGHSH, CDR2 LQKENI. V was cut by 2 bases and J by 4 bases, with 5 bases left in between. CDR3 amino acids: CASSPGPYGYTF. The CDR3 nucleotides read TGTGCCAGCTCACCAGGGCCCTATGGCTACACCTTC.

The V call is TRBV6-1, the J call TRBJ2-1, with TRBD1 matching 7 bases. The CDR3 runs to 15 residues. Trimming at V came to 4 bases and at J to 7 bases, leaving 10 bases not matched to a gene. Germline CDR1 is MNHNS and CDR2 is SASEGT. CDR3 loop: CASSGGWGQLNEQFF. For the CDR3, the DNA is TGTGCCAGCAGTGGGGGTTGGGGACAGCTAAATGAGCAGTTCTTC.